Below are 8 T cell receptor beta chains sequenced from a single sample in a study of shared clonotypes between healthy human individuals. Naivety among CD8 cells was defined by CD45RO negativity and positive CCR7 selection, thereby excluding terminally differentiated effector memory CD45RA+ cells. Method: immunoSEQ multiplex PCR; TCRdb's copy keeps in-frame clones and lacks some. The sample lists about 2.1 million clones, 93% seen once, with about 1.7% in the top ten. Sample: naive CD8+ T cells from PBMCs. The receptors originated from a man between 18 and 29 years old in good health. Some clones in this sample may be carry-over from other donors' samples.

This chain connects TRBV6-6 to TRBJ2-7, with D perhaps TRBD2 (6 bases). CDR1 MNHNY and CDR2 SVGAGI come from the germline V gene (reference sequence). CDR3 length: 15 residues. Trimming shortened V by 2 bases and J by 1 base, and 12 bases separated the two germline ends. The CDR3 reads CASSYGEDKSYEQYF. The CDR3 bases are TGTGCCAGCAGTTACGGGGAGGACAAATCCTACGAGCAGTACTTC.

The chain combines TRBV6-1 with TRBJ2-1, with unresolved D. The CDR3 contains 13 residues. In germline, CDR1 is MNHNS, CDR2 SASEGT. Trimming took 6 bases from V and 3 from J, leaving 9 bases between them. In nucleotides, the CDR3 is TGTGCCAGCAGAGGCAGGATCTACAATGAGCAGTTCTTC. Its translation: CASRGRIYNEQFF.

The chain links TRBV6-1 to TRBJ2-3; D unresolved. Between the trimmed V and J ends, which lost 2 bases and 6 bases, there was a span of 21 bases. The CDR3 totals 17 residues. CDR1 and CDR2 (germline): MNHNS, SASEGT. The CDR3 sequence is CASSELTMAVLIDTQYF. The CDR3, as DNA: TGTGCCAGCAGTGAACTAACCATGGCGGTCCTTATTGATACGCAGTATTTT.

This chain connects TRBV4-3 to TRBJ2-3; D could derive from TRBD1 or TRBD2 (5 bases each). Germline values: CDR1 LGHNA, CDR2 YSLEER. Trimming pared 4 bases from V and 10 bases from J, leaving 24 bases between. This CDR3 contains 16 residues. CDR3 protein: CASSRDGDALGDAQYF. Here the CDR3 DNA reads TGCGCCAGCAGCCGGGACGGGGACGCACTGGGCGATGCGCAGTATTTT.

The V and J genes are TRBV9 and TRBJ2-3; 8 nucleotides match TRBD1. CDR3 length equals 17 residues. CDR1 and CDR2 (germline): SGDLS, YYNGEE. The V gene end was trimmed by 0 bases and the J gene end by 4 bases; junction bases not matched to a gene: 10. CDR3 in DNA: TGTGCCAGCAGCGTAGAACCCTCAGGACAGGGCCCAGATACGCAGTATTTT. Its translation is CASSVEPSGQGPDTQYF.

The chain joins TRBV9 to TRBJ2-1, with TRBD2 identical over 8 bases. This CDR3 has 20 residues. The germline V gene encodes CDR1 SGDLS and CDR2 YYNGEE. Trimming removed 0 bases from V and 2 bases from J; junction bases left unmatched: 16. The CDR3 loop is CASSVVNSLPREGPYNEQFF. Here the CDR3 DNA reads TGTGCCAGCAGCGTAGTGAACAGCCTACCCCGGGAGGGCCCCTACAATGAGCAGTTCTTC.

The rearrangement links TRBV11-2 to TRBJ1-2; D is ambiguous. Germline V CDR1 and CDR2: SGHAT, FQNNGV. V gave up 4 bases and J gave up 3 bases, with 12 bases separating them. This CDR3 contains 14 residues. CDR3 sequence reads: CASSSMAVDYGYTF. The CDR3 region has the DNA TGTGCCAGCAGCTCCATGGCAGTCGACTATGGCTACACCTTC.

CDR3 coding DNA: TGTGCCAGCGACTCGGGGCACGGGGCCAACGTCCTGACTTTC. Protein product: CASDSGHGANVLTF. The rearrangement links TRBV6-6 to TRBJ2-6; D tentatively fits TRBD1 or TRBD2 (5 bases each). V dropped 8 bases and J dropped 4 bases, with 12 bases sitting between them. Per the germline V gene, CDR1 is MNHNY and CDR2 is SVGAGI (reference sequence). This CDR3 spans 14 amino acids.